This TCR beta chain was recovered during a study of T cells in Graves' hyperthyroidism and ophthalmopathy. Study overall: Peripheral blood draws took place at initial diagnosis, ahead of any treatment.

The hyperthyroidism was newly diagnosed and had lasted under 2 months; the patients were aged 18 to 65. The diagnoses drew upon clinical symptoms, serum thyroxine and TRAb, thyroid ultrasound and orbital computed tomography. TCR beta CDR3 region amplification was performed from RNA transcripts. A first-round RT-PCR of the TCR CDR3 used the HTBI primer set. TCRdb called the multiplex PCR reads again in MiXCR, with one record for every CDR3 protein. The sample records hundreds of thousands of distinct CDR3 sequences, about 17% being singletons. Germline CDR1 and CDR2: SEHNR and FQNEAQ (reference sequence). Trimming took 5 bases from V and 0 from J; bases not matched to a gene: 16. The CDR3 spans 19 residues.

The gene calls are TRBV7-9 and TRBJ1-1; 9 bases are shared with TRBD1. Material for sequencing was blood. The receptor was isolated from a woman in her 50s with Graves' hyperthyroidism that later progressed to Graves' ophthalmopathy. This CDR3 is CASSPRTGTGIRMNTEAFF. The CDR3 DNA reads TGTGCCAGCAGCCCGCGAACCGGGACAGGGATCCGGATGAACACTGAAGCTTTCTTT.